What follows are 7 T cell receptor beta chains derived from one specimen sequenced in a study of cytomegalovirus exposure and HLA in healthy donors. This PCR relied on a set of 60 Vbeta primers and 13 Jbeta primers. Sequencing used immunoSEQ multiplex PCR; TCRdb keeps in-frame clones, though not all of them. The table has 200,000 to 250,000 clones, more than 65% seen once. The specimen was PBMCs. These receptors all stem from a woman younger than 45 in good health and CMV-seronegative.

The CDR3 sequence is CASSPRGQGANYGYTF. In nucleotides, the CDR3 is TGTGCCAGCAGCCCCAGAGGACAGGGAGCCAACTATGGCTACACCTTC. This rearrangement joins TRBV7-6 to TRBJ1-2; 8 bases are shared with TRBD1. In germline, CDR1 is SGHVS, CDR2 FNYEAQ. V trimming: 5 bases; J trimming: 2 bases; junction bases outside the gene matches: 10. The length of the CDR3 is 16 residues.

The chain couples TRBV4-1 to TRBJ2-7; D perhaps matches TRBD1 (5 bases). Germline loops: CDR1 MGHRA, CDR2 YSYEKL. V lost 6 bases to trimming and J lost 0 bases, with 12 bases between them. The CDR3 is 14 amino acids. CDR3 in amino acids: CASSYRSTSYEQYF. In DNA form, the CDR3 reads TGCGCCAGCAGTTACAGGAGTACCTCCTACGAGCAGTACTTC.

V gene TRBV2 combines with J gene TRBJ2-3, with TRBD2 identical over 12 bases. Germline CDR1 reads SNHLY; CDR2 reads FYNNEI. V was pared by 7 bases and J by 0 bases, with 5 bases of the junction left unmatched. The CDR3 spans 16 residues. CDR3 DNA: TGTGCCAGCAAGATACTAGCGGGGGGAAGCACAGATACGCAGTATTTT. Its translation: CASKILAGGSTDTQYF. Combining the CDR3 with reference TRBV2 and TRBJ2-3 gives the whole variable domain EPEVTQTPSHQVTQMGQEVILRCVPISNHLYFYWYRQILGQKVEFLVSFYNNEISEKSEIFDDQFSVERPDGSNFTLKIRSTKLEDSAMYFCASKILAGGSTDTQYFGPGTRLTVL.

This chain links TRBV11-3 with TRBJ2-2, with 13 bases identical to TRBD2. The V and J ends lost 6 bases and 8 bases, in that order; junction bases with no gene match: 3. This CDR3 is 14 amino acids long. Germline CDR1 SGHNT, CDR2 YENEEA. The CDR3 loop reads CASRGLAGSGELFF. For the CDR3, the DNA is TGTGCCAGCAGGGGACTAGCGGGGTCGGGGGAGCTGTTTTTT. The full variable domain, completed using reference TRBV11-3 and TRBJ2-2, is EAGVVQSPRYKIIEKKQPVAFWCNPISGHNTLYWYLQNLGQGPELLIRYENEEAVDDSQLPKDRFSAERLKGVDSTLKIQPAELGDSAVYLCASRGLAGSGELFFGEGSRLTVL.

This clone appeared a few times. This chain uses TRBV29-1 with TRBJ1-1, with 9 bases fitting TRBD1. This CDR3 spans 15 amino acids. Germline-derived CDR1 and CDR2 are SQVTM and ANQGSEA. Losses at the gene ends were 5 bases for V and 3 bases for J; bases not matched to a gene: 10. The CDR3 spells CSVFYLGQGDTEAFF. The CDR3 nucleotides read TGCAGCGTTTTCTATCTGGGACAGGGCGACACTGAAGCTTTCTTT.

The V and J genes are TRBV5-1 and TRBJ1-1; the match to TRBD1 covers 9 bases. Per the germline V gene, CDR1 is SGHRS and CDR2 is YFSETQ. CDR3 length: 14 residues. V shed 3 bases, J shed 4 bases, and the junction held 4 bases outside the gene matches. The CDR3 bases are TGCGCCAGCAGCTCGGAACAGGGGGCCACTGAAGCTTTCTTT. Amino acid sequence: CASSSEQGATEAFF. The variable domain in full, completed from reference TRBV5-1 and TRBJ1-1, reads KAGVTQTPRYLIKTRGQQVTLSCSPISGHRSVSWYQQTPGQGLQFLFEYFSETQRNKGNFPGRFSGRQFSNSRSEMNVSTLELGDSALYLCASSSEQGATEAFFGQGTRLTVV.

The chain employs TRBV7-9 and TRBJ2-1; TRBD1 matches at 10 bases. CDR3 size: 14 residues. V trimming: 5 bases; J trimming: 8 bases; junction bases outside the gene matches: 6. Germline CDR1 is SEHNR and CDR2 is FQNEAQ (reference sequence). Here the CDR3 reads CASSAGQGIDEQFF. CDR3 coding DNA: TGTGCCAGCAGCGCGGGACAGGGGATAGATGAGCAGTTCTTC. The whole variable domain, filled in from reference TRBV7-9 and TRBJ2-1, reads DTGVSQNPRHKITKRGQNVTFRCDPISEHNRLYWYRQTLGQGPEFLTYFQNEAQLEKSRLLSDRFSAERPKGSFSTLEIQRTEQGDSAMYLCASSAGQGIDEQFFGPGTRLTVL.